The rows below give T cell receptor beta chains drawn from one sample of a study of cytomegalovirus exposure and HLA in healthy donors. Sequencing used immunoSEQ multiplex PCR; TCRdb keeps in-frame clones, though not all of them. The sample has under 200,000 clones, roughly 80% seen once; the top ten hold roughly 1.5%. Sequencing was performed on PBMCs. The receptors here all came from a woman aged 18-29 years in good health and CMV-seronegative. Each CDR3 is given with its conserved first and last residue. A D gene is named only where the DNA matches it firmly.

TRBV7-2 TRBD1 13 CASSLARQGPKGF
TRBV18 . 12 CASSPREGGYTF
TRBV6-1 TRBD1 15 CASRWTGDSNQPQHF
TRBV28 . 15 CASSWGLMNNSPLHF
TRBV5-1 TRBD2 16 CASSLDPSGASIEQFF
TRBV6-6 . 13 CASSYRQNTEAFF
TRBV11-3 . 14 CASSLGERNTEAFF
TRBV7-2 . 15 CASSLVAASTDTQYF
TRBV4-3 TRBD1 15 CASSQSGTDYNEQFF
TRBV7-7 TRBD2 16 CASSLVAGVFGNEQFF
TRBV11-2 . 14 CASTGNGREQTQYF
TRBV27 TRBD2 16 CATQQISSGSYNEQFF
TRBV29-1 . 14 CSVEEDLDTDTQYF
TRBV15 . 14 CATSRSVIQETQYF
TRBV29-1 TRBD1 14 CSVVGQGNQETQYF
TRBV19 . 15 CASSIRGNSGNTIYF
TRBV2 . 16 CASKEQGSSGANVLTF
TRBV28 . 11 CASSSDQPQHF
TRBV6-5 . 13 CASSYSGGYGYTF
TRBV6-5 . 13 CASSRNEGDGYTF